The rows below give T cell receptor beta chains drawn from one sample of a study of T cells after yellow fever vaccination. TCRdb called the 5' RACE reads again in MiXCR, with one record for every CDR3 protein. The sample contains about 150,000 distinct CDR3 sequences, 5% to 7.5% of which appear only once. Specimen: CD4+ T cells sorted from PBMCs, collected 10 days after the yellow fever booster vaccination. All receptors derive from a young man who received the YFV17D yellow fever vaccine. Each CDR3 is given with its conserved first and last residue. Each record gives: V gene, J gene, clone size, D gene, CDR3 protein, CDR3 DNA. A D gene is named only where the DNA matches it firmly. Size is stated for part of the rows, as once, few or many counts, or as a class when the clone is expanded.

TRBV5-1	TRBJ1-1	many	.	CASSFTGPGLNTEAFF	TGCGCCAGCAGCTTCACAGGGCCTGGCCTGAACACTGAAGCTTTCTTT
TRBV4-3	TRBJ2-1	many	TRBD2	CASSQGTSGTHYNEQFF	TGCGCCAGCAGCCAAGGGACTAGCGGGACCCATTACAATGAGCAGTTCTTC
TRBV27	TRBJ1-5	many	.	CASSLLAIGGNQPQHF	TGTGCCAGCAGTTTACTGGCCATAGGAGGCAATCAGCCCCAGCATTTT
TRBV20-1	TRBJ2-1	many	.	CSARLANYNEQFF	TGCAGTGCTCGGTTAGCGAATTACAATGAGCAGTTCTTC
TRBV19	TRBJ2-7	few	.	CASSMGGGQGYEQYF	TGTGCCAGTAGTATGGGAGGTGGGCAGGGCTACGAGCAGTACTTC
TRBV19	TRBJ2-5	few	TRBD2	CASRPGLAGAGTQYF	TGTGCCAGTAGGCCGGGACTAGCGGGAGCCGGGACCCAGTACTTC
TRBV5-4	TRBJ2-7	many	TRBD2	CASSPRGAGAYEQYF	TGTGCCAGCAGCCCCCGTGGAGCGGGAGCCTACGAGCAGTACTTC
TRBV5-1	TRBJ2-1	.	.	CASSLWASSYNEQFF	TGCGCCAGCAGCTTGTGGGCGAGCTCCTACAATGAGCAGTTCTTC
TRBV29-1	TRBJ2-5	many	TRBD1	CSAQQGLGQETQYF	TGCAGCGCTCAACAGGGGCTTGGCCAAGAGACCCAGTACTTC
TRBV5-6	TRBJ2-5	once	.	CASGAVVETQYF	TGTGCCAGCGGCGCCGTGGTTGAGACCCAGTACTTC
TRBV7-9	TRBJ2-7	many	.	CASSLVLGSYEQYF	TGTGCCAGCAGCTTAGTCCTGGGTTCCTACGAGCAGTACTTC
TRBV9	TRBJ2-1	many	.	CASTEEGPTNEQFF	TGTGCCAGCACCGAGGAAGGGCCTACAAATGAGCAGTTCTTC
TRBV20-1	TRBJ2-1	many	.	CSASGLQYNEQFF	TGCAGTGCTTCCGGGCTCCAATACAATGAGCAGTTCTTC
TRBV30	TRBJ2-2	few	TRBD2	CAWSWTSANTGELFF	TGTGCCTGGAGTTGGACTAGCGCGAACACCGGGGAGCTGTTTTTT
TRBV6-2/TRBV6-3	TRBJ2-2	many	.	CASKLSLTNTGELFF	TGTGCCAGCAAATTATCACTAACGAACACCGGGGAGCTGTTTTTT
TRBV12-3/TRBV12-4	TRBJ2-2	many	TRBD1	CASSLTGHGELFF	TGTGCCAGCAGCTTGACAGGGCACGGGGAGCTGTTTTTT
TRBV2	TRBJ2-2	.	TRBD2	CALSSRRLAGGLTGELFF	TGTGCCCTCAGTTCCCGCAGACTAGCGGGAGGCCTCACCGGGGAGCTGTTTTTT
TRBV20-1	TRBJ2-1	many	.	CSASVGRGPYNEQFF	TGCAGTGCTAGTGTTGGCCGCGGACCCTACAATGAGCAGTTCTTC
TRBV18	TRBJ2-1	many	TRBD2	CASSPGVSGGPGNEQFF	TGTGCCAGCTCACCAGGCGTGTCGGGAGGGCCTGGTAATGAGCAGTTCTTC
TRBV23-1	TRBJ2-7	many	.	CASSNHILDGYEQYF	TGCGCCAGCAGCAACCATATCTTGGACGGCTACGAGCAGTACTTC
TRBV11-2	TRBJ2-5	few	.	CASSLEGNRKTETQYF	TGTGCCAGCAGCTTAGAGGGAAATCGGAAGACCGAGACCCAGTACTTC
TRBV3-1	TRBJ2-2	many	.	CASSHSSKNTGELFF	TGTGCCAGCAGCCACTCATCCAAGAACACCGGGGAGCTGTTTTTT
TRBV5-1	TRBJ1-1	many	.	CASSFGGDTEAFF	TGCGCCAGCAGCTTTGGTGGGGACACTGAAGCTTTCTTT
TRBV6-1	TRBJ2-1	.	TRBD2	CASREAFSSGRPLYYNEQFF	TGTGCCAGCAGGGAAGCATTCTCCAGCGGGAGGCCACTTTACTACAATGAGCAGTTCTTC
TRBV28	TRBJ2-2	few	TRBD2	CASRSPPGLAENTGELFF	TGTGCCAGCAGATCACCACCGGGGCTAGCGGAGAACACCGGGGAGCTGTTTTTT
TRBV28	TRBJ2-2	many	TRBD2	CASSLAGVNTGELFF	TGTGCCAGCAGTCTAGCGGGAGTTAACACCGGGGAGCTGTTTTTT
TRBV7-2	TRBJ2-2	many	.	CASSPRQGDTGELFF	TGTGCCAGCAGCCCCCGGCAGGGCGACACCGGGGAGCTGTTTTTT
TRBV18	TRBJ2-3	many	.	CASSPTVLGTDTQYF	TGTGCCAGCTCACCCACAGTTCTAGGAACAGATACGCAGTATTTT
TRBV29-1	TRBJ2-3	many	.	CSVKGADTQYF	TGCAGCGTTAAGGGGGCAGATACGCAGTATTTT
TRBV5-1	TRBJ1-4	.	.	CASSLLPEDNEKLFF	TGCGCCAGCAGCTTGTTGCCAGAAGATAATGAAAAACTGTTTTTT
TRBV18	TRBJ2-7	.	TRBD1	CASSPFPGQGVDEQYF	TGTGCCAGCTCACCCTTCCCGGGACAGGGGGTAGACGAGCAGTACTTC
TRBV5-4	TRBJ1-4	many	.	CASSTSGEYEKLFF	TGTGCCAGCAGTACCTCAGGGGAGTACGAAAAACTGTTTTTT
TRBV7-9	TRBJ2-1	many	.	CASSPGTGYYNEQFF	TGTGCCAGCAGCCCAGGCACAGGATATTACAATGAGCAGTTCTTC
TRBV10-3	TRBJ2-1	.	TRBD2	CATRATSGILSNEQFF	TGTGCCACCCGGGCGACTAGCGGGATTTTGAGCAATGAGCAGTTCTTC
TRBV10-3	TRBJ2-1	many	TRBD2	CAHGGRENEQFF	TGTGCCCATGGCGGGAGGGAGAATGAGCAGTTCTTC
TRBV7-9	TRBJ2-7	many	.	CASSAPGQVYSEQYF	TGTGCCAGCAGTGCTCCGGGCCAAGTTTATAGTGAGCAGTACTTC
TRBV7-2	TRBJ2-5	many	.	CASSAIQETQYF	TGTGCCAGCAGCGCGATCCAAGAGACCCAGTACTTC
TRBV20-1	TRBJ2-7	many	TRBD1	CSANGQGAYEQYF	TGCAGTGCGAACGGACAGGGGGCTTACGAGCAGTACTTC
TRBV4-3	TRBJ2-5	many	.	CASSQTPGETQYF	TGCGCCAGCAGCCAAACCCCGGGGGAGACCCAGTACTTC
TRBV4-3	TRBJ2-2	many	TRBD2	CASSRISGRASGELFF	TGCGCCAGCAGCCGTATTAGCGGGAGGGCTTCCGGGGAGCTGTTTTTT
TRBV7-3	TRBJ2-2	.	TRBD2	CASSSPGLAGTGELFF	TGTGCCAGCAGCTCGCCGGGACTAGCGGGCACCGGGGAGCTGTTTTTT
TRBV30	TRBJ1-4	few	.	CAWSGILATNEKLFF	TGTGCCTGGAGTGGGATACTTGCAACTAATGAAAAACTGTTTTTT
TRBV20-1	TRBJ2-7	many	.	CSARRIPTYEQYF	TGCAGTGCTAGACGGATACCCACCTACGAGCAGTACTTC
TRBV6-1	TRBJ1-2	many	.	CATQKWEYGYTF	TGTGCCACCCAAAAGTGGGAGTATGGCTACACCTTC
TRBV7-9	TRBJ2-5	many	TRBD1	CASSLPGTGYQETQYF	TGTGCCAGCAGCTTACCCGGGACAGGGTACCAAGAGACCCAGTACTTC
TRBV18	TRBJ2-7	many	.	CASSPPLRLNEQYF	TGTGCCAGCTCACCACCATTACGACTAAACGAGCAGTACTTC